The present entry profiles one T cell receptor (beta chain) with its context. The target antigen is unknown. This record comes from a study of T cell repertoires in cytomegalovirus infection. Overall study context: The authors relied on CMV epitopes, both recently identified HLA-C-restricted and well-studied HLA-B-restricted. Public TCR beta signatures provided an indication of both CMV infection and a matching HLA type. General study results and limits: The cumulative frequency of public TCR beta families identified carriers of CMV plus the relevant HLA. Clonotypes of TCR beta that were HLA-C-restricted and CMV-specific dominated the ex vivo response.

In germline, CDR1 is MNHEY, CDR2 SMNVEV (reference sequence). CDR3 length equals 13 residues. Trimming took off 6 bases at V and 2 bases at J, with 10 bases between the two ends. TCRdb redid the calling of the reads with MiXCR, one entry per CDR3 protein. The table includes under 850,000 distinct CDR3 sequences, 30% to 40% detected once. The TCR comes from a human donor in good health (CMV status not recorded). Some clones in this sample may be carry-over from other donors' samples. The chain links TRBV27 to TRBJ1-1, with no clear D. The specimen was cultured PBMCs, collected from culture after CMV antigen stimulation. The CDR3 spells CASRISGNTEAFF. In DNA, the CDR3 is TGTGCCAGCAGGATTTCCGGCAACACTGAAGCTTTCTTT.